This entry features one T cell receptor beta chain sequence. Its antigen is currently unknown. The entry originates in a study of shared clonotypes between healthy human individuals. Study results and caveats: Shared clonotypes: roughly 4.7% naive CD4, roughly 4% naive CD8, about 2.2% memory CD4, 0.4% memory CD8.

HIV-negative, healthy adults without recent acute infections or vaccinations were the donors. There are 16 residues in the CDR3. V was pared by 6 bases and J by 4 bases, with 11 bases of the junction left unmatched. Per germline, CDR1 SEHNR and CDR2 FQNEAQ (reference sequence). Produced via immunoSEQ multiplex PCR; TCRdb's table is partial and in-frame only. The sample comprises 2,500,000 or so clones, roughly nine tenths of which are singletons, and over 0.12% rests with the top ten. This TCR derives from a man younger than 35 in good health. Sample: naive CD4+ T cells sorted from blood. Subset of the sample: CD45RA+ positively selected. The chain combines TRBV7-9 with TRBJ2-1; 8 nucleotides align to TRBD2. In DNA, the CDR3 is TGTGCCAGCAGATCCACTGAGCGGGGGTCATACAATGAGCAGTTCTTC. Residues: CASRSTERGSYNEQFF.